The 29 T cell receptor beta chains presented below share a single source sample, sequenced in a study of blood T cell repertoires in COVID-19. Sequencing used immunoSEQ multiplex PCR; TCRdb keeps in-frame clones, though not all of them. The profile covers 250,000 to 400,000 clones, with more than 70% appearing a single time and roughly 1.7% taken by the ten largest. Input material: peripheral blood. All receptors derive from a woman aged 25 to 45 with COVID-19, enrolled during active disease.

The chain joins TRBV7-6 to TRBJ1-6, with TRBD1 matching 10 bases. Trimming removed 8 bases from V and 4 bases from J; junction bases left unmatched: 8. This CDR3 comprises 16 residues. Looked up from germline, CDR1 is SGHVS and CDR2 is FNYEAQ. CDR3 sequence: CASSPRTGGYNSPLHF. In DNA, the CDR3 is TGTGCCAGCTCCCCTCGGACAGGGGGATATAATTCACCCCTCCACTTT.

The genes are TRBV2 and TRBJ1-1; possible D gene TRBD1, 6 bases. The germline gives CDR1 SNHLY, CDR2 FYNNEI. Between the trimmed V and J ends, which lost 6 bases and 4 bases, there was a span of 15 bases. The CDR3 runs to 14 residues. CDR3 DNA sequence: TGTGCCAGCAGCAAAAGACAGGTGGGCACTGAAGCTTTCTTT. Amino acids: CASSKRQVGTEAFF.

This chain connects TRBV6-5 to TRBJ2-1; possible D gene TRBD2, 6 bases. The germline V gene has CDR1 MNHEY and CDR2 SVGAGI. This CDR3 is built from 15 residues. V gave up 6 bases and J gave up 4 bases, with 16 bases separating them. The CDR3 loop is CASRPEWGVYNEQFF. The CDR3 nucleotides read TGTGCCAGCAGGCCAGAGTGGGGGGTTTACAATGAGCAGTTCTTC.

Regarding this clone: Other DNA sequences of this sample code for an identical CDR3. The rearrangement uses TRBV12-3 or TRBV12-4 and TRBJ1-1; TRBD1 might be the D (5 bases). This CDR3 spans 13 amino acids. The V end lost 5 bases, the J end lost 2 bases, and 9 bases lay between the germline ends. The CDR3 spells CASSLQVNTEAFF. Here the CDR3 DNA reads TGTGCCAGCAGTCTACAGGTAAACACTGAAGCTTTCTTT.

This chain joins TRBV6-5 and TRBJ2-3, with TRBD1 as a possible D gene (6 bases). The V end lost 0 bases, the J end lost 8 bases, and 15 bases lay between the germline ends. The germline V gene has CDR1 MNHEY and CDR2 SVGAGI. This CDR3 is 15 amino acids long. The CDR3 region is CASSYSLGTLVTQYF. The CDR3 nucleotides read TGTGCCAGCAGTTACTCGTTGGGGACATTAGTTACGCAGTATTTT.

The chain combines TRBV30 with TRBJ1-2; 7 bases align to TRBD1. Trimming removed 4 bases from V and 0 bases from J; junction bases left unmatched: 8. Germline CDR1 is GTSNPN and CDR2 is SVGIG (reference sequence). The CDR3 extends over 15 amino acids. The CDR3 spells CAWNGPGQPNYGYTF. The DNA for the CDR3 is TGTGCCTGGAATGGCCCGGGACAGCCTAACTATGGCTACACCTTC.

CDR3 loop: CASSLERGASYEQYF. The CDR3 DNA reads as TGTGCCAGCAGCTTAGAGCGGGGCGCGTCCTACGAGCAGTACTTC. V is TRBV7-8 and J is TRBJ2-7; the match to TRBD2 covers 7 bases. Trimming cost V 1 base and J 1 base; bases outside gene matches: 4. This CDR3 has 15 residues. Germline assignment: CDR1 SGHVS and CDR2 FQNEAQ. The full variable domain, rest sourced from reference TRBV7-8 and TRBJ2-7, is GAGVSQSPRYKVAKRGQDVALRCDPISGHVSLFWYQQALGQGPEFLTYFQNEAQLDKSGLPSDRFFAERPEGSVSTLKIQRTQQEDSAVYLCASSLERGASYEQYFGPGTRLTVT.

The gene calls are TRBV13 and TRBJ2-1; TRBD2 agrees at 11 bases. The CDR3 covers 20 residues. After removal of 0 bases from V and 2 bases from J, the junction contained 12 bases not matched to a gene. CDR1 is PRHDT and CDR2 is FYEKMQ in the germline V gene (reference sequence). In DNA form, the CDR3 reads TGTGCCAGCAGCTTAGGCCAGAGAACACCGGGACTAGCGGCCTACAATGAGCAGTTCTTC. The encoded protein is CASSLGQRTPGLAAYNEQFF.

This chain links TRBV5-6 with TRBJ2-5; TRBD2 matches at 12 bases. Trimming at V came to 4 bases and at J to 6 bases, leaving 7 bases not matched to a gene. Germline V lookup: CDR1 SGHDT, CDR2 YYEEEE. The CDR3 is made up of 15 amino acids. The CDR3 coding sequence is TGTGCCAGCAGCCGACTAGCGGGGGCCCCACAGACCCAGTACTTC. This gives the protein CASSRLAGAPQTQYF.

The chain joins TRBV9 to TRBJ2-7, with 8 bases aligning to TRBD2. The germline V gene encodes CDR1 SGDLS and CDR2 YYNGEE. This CDR3 has 15 amino acids. Trimming removed 4 bases from V and 3 bases from J; junction bases left unmatched: 9. The CDR3 here is CASSKGGGGIYEQYF. The CDR3 DNA sequence: TGTGCCAGCAGCAAAGGAGGCGGGGGGATCTACGAGCAGTACTTC.

This clone has more than one count but fewer than ten. The chain employs TRBV28 and TRBJ1-1; 8 nucleotides match TRBD1. With 6 bases clipped from V and 5 bases from J, the junction kept 8 bases outside the gene matches. The CDR3 totals 14 residues. Germline CDR1 and CDR2: MDHEN and SYDVKM. The CDR3 loop reads CASSPGGVGTEAFF. CDR3 nucleotide sequence: TGTGCCAGCAGCCCAGGGGGCGTCGGGACTGAAGCTTTCTTT.

The chain joins TRBV4-1 to TRBJ2-3; D perhaps matches TRBD2 (7 bases). The CDR3 sequence is 15 residues long. The germline CDR1 and CDR2 sequences are MGHRA and YSYEKL. V was shortened by 1 base and J by 7 bases, with 15 bases between the two germline ends. CDR3 coding DNA: TGCGCCAGCAGCCAAGGGGAGGGGGGGTTGAATACGCAGTATTTT. Amino acid sequence: CASSQGEGGLNTQYF.

The gene calls are TRBV5-1 and TRBJ2-5; 8 bases match TRBD1. This CDR3 is built from 15 residues. Germline V gene data show CDR1 as SGHRS and CDR2 as YFSETQ. Unmatched junction bases numbered 6, after V lost 0 bases and J lost 5 bases. The CDR3 loop reads CASSLEQGVAETQYF. CDR3 sequence (DNA): TGCGCCAGCAGCTTGGAACAGGGGGTAGCCGAGACCCAGTACTTC.

In this sample, this clone turned up once. The chain combines TRBV2 with TRBJ2-7, with D possibly TRBD1 on 6 matching bases. Germline V CDR1 and CDR2: SNHLY, FYNNEI. CDR3 length equals 15 residues. The germline V and J ends were trimmed by 3 bases and 5 bases, with 17 bases remaining between them. The CDR3 coding sequence is TGTGCCAGCAGTGAGGTGACAGGCTCTTTCCACGAGCAGTACTTC. Its translation: CASSEVTGSFHEQYF.

V usage is TRBV2 and J usage is TRBJ2-7, with 8 bases matching TRBD2. The V and J ends lost 7 bases and 6 bases, in that order; junction bases with no gene match: 8. This CDR3 spans 13 amino acids. Germline CDR1 reads SNHLY; CDR2 reads FYNNEI. CDR3 bases: TGTGCCAGCACGGGGACTAGTATTCGCGAGCAGTACTTC. It specifies CASTGTSIREQYF. The full variable domain, its missing parts supplied by reference TRBV2 and TRBJ2-7, is EPEVTQTPSHQVTQMGQEVILRCVPISNHLYFYWYRQILGQKVEFLVSFYNNEISEKSEIFDDQFSVERPDGSNFTLKIRSTKLEDSAMYFCASTGTSIREQYFGPGTRLTVT.

This clone was detected only once. The chain combines TRBV10-1 with TRBJ2-2; perhaps TRBD1 as D (7 bases). The V and J ends lost 2 bases and 3 bases respectively, with 22 bases between them. Per germline, CDR1 WNHNN and CDR2 SYGVQD (reference sequence). CDR3 length equals 19 residues. This CDR3 reads CASSEDPLQGRRDTGELFF. Written as DNA, the CDR3 is TGCGCCAGCAGTGAGGATCCATTACAGGGGAGGCGAGACACCGGGGAGCTGTTTTTT.

V and J are TRBV19 and TRBJ1-5; TRBD1 might be the D (5 bases). Germline lookup yields CDR1 LNHDA and CDR2 SQIVND (reference sequence). Trimming pared 3 bases from V and 5 bases from J, leaving 11 bases between. The CDR3 loop spans 14 amino acids. The CDR3 is CASSIPGADQPQHF. As DNA, the CDR3 is TGTGCCAGTAGTATTCCTGGGGCCGATCAGCCCCAGCATTTT. Based on the CDR3 plus reference TRBV19 and TRBJ1-5, the full variable domain is DGGITQSPKYLFRKEGQNVTLSCEQNLNHDAMYWYRQDPGQGLRLIYYSQIVNDFQKGDIAEGYSVSREKKESFPLTVTSAQKNPTAFYLCASSIPGADQPQHFGDGTRLSIL.

The chain employs TRBV6-1 and TRBJ1-1; maybe TRBD1 (5 bases). With 1 base removed from V and 8 bases from J, the gap between germline ends came to 14 bases. This CDR3 has 14 amino acids. CDR1 and CDR2 from the germline V gene are MNHNS and SASEGT. This CDR3 reads CASSEGIGAREAFF. CDR3 nucleotides: TGTGCCAGCAGTGAAGGGATAGGGGCGCGGGAAGCTTTCTTT.

The V gene is TRBV6-5, the J gene TRBJ1-2; perhaps TRBD1 as D (6 bases). The CDR3 covers 14 residues. Germline CDR1 and CDR2: MNHEY and SVGAGI. Deletions cut 8 bases from V and 3 bases from J, with 16 bases between. The CDR3 loop reads CASAWTARDYGYTF. The CDR3 DNA follows: TGTGCCAGCGCTTGGACAGCCCGCGACTATGGCTACACCTTC.

This chain joins TRBV9 and TRBJ2-5, with D perhaps matching TRBD1 (5 bases). Trimming shortened V by 0 bases and J by 5 bases, and 14 bases separated the two germline ends. Per germline, CDR1 SGDLS and CDR2 YYNGEE. CDR3 length: 15 residues. Here the CDR3 DNA reads TGTGCCAGCAGCGTAGGGGCCAGGGATGACGAGACCCAGTACTTC. Its protein product is CASSVGARDDETQYF.

This clone has just one count. This chain connects TRBV5-1 to TRBJ1-5, with 7 bases lining up with TRBD1. Germline-derived CDR1 and CDR2 are SGHRS and YFSETQ. The J segment lost 6 bases and the V segment lost 8 bases, leaving 8 bases of the junction unmatched. The CDR3 is 13 residues long. CDR3 sequence: CARTDRFSQPQHF. In nucleotides, the CDR3 is TGCGCCAGGACGGACAGGTTCAGTCAGCCCCAGCATTTT.

This chain joins TRBV28 and TRBJ2-1, with 12 bases identical to TRBD2. Per germline, CDR1 MDHEN and CDR2 SYDVKM. The CDR3 is made up of 14 amino acids. Trimming at V came to 5 bases and at J to 8 bases, leaving 4 bases not matched to a gene. CDR3 nucleotides: TGTGCCAGCAGTCTAGCGGGGGGGATAGATGAGCAGTTCTTC. It codes for CASSLAGGIDEQFF.

This CDR3 reads CASTSPGQGTGELFF. CDR3 nucleotide sequence: TGCGCCAGCACTTCTCCGGGACAGGGAACCGGGGAGCTGTTTTTT. The chain couples TRBV5-1 to TRBJ2-2, with 9 bases lining up with TRBD1. After removal of 6 bases from V and 5 bases from J, the junction contained 8 bases not matched to a gene. The CDR3 totals 15 residues. Germline V gene sequence: CDR1 SGHRS, CDR2 YFSETQ.

This rearrangement joins TRBV6-5 to TRBJ2-5; D might be TRBD2 (6 bases). Germline CDR1 MNHEY, CDR2 SVGAGI. The V end was cut by 6 bases, the J end by 5 bases, with 13 bases between. This CDR3 has 13 residues. The CDR3 bases are TGTGCCAGCAGGCGGGACCCCCTTGAGACCCAGTACTTC. Translation gives CASRRDPLETQYF.

The V gene is TRBV4-3, the J gene TRBJ2-7; 9 bases match TRBD1. The germline CDR1 and CDR2 sequences are LGHNA and YSLEER. V trimming: 1 base; J trimming: 6 bases; junction bases outside the gene matches: 7. This CDR3 has 15 amino acids. In DNA form, the CDR3 reads TGCGCCAGCAGCCAAGCCCCGGACAGGGGAAGCGAGCAGTACTTC. This codes for CASSQAPDRGSEQYF.

The CDR3, as DNA: TGTGCCATCAGTGCCCGGGGTCCCCCGACCGGGGAGCTGTTTTTT. This gives the protein CAISARGPPTGELFF. This chain uses TRBV10-3 with TRBJ2-2, with a possible D match to TRBD2 (5 bases). The germline V and J ends were trimmed by 4 bases and 5 bases, with 14 bases remaining between them. The germline gives CDR1 ENHRY, CDR2 SYGVKD. The CDR3 length is 15 residues.

The V gene is TRBV7-6, the J gene TRBJ2-2; 9 bases are shared with TRBD1. Trimming took 5 bases from V and 6 from J; bases not matched to a gene: 13. Germline CDR1 SGHVS, CDR2 FNYEAQ. The CDR3 contains 17 residues. The CDR3 spells CASSLTSGTGRSGELFF. The CDR3 nucleotides read TGTGCCAGCAGCCTCACCTCCGGGACAGGGAGGTCCGGGGAGCTGTTTTTT.

This chain connects TRBV7-2 to TRBJ1-2; 10 nucleotides agree with TRBD1. Germline assignment: CDR1 SGHTA and CDR2 FQGNSA. The CDR3 extends over 14 amino acids. With 4 bases clipped from V and 4 bases from J, the junction kept 3 bases outside the gene matches. CDR3 nucleotide sequence: TGTGCCAGCAGCTCTCGGGACAGGGGCTATGGCTACACCTTC. Translated: CASSSRDRGYGYTF.

This clone was found a few times. The rearrangement uses TRBV6-1 and TRBJ2-2; unclear D gene. The CDR3 consists of 15 residues. Germline CDR1 reads MNHNS; CDR2 reads SASEGT. The V end was cut by 0 bases, the J end by 1 base, with 6 bases between. CDR3 sequence (DNA): TGTGCCAGCAGTGAAGCTCCAGGGAACACCGGGGAGCTGTTTTTT. It codes for CASSEAPGNTGELFF.